One and the same sample provided the 21 T cell receptor beta chains below, sequenced in a study of T-cell reconstitution after alpha-beta-depleted transplantation in children. Unique molecular identifiers were used in preparing the TCRbeta library. TCRdb reprocessed the PCR reads with MiXCR, giving one entry per CDR3 protein. In the table there are about 360,000 distinct CDR3 sequences, roughly 13% of which are singletons. This specimen was PBMCs, taken from the stem cell graft. These receptors came from a human donor who donated a stem cell graft to a child with Fanconi anemia.

In nucleotides, the CDR3 is TGCAGTGCTCCCGGGACTAGCACAGATACGCAGTATTTT. Its translation is CSAPGTSTDTQYF. The chain joins TRBV20-1 to TRBJ2-3; tentatively, D is TRBD2 (6 bases). This CDR3 region has 13 residues. Trimming pared 5 bases from V and 0 bases from J, leaving 9 bases between. CDR1 is DFQATT, CDR2 SNEGSKA, per germline (reference sequence).

This rearrangement joins TRBV15 to TRBJ1-5; tentative D call: TRBD1 (6 bases). From germline, CDR1 is LNHNV and CDR2 YYDKDF (reference sequence). Trimming left V 3 bases short and J 7 bases short, with 13 bases between. The CDR3 consists of 14 residues. CDR3 residues: CATSSQGREQPQHF. Here the CDR3 DNA reads TGTGCCACCAGCAGTCAGGGGCGAGAACAGCCCCAGCATTTT.

J is TRBJ2-5 and V is TRBV3-1, with D possibly TRBD2 on 5 matching bases. Trimming removed 1 base at V and 6 bases at J, with 18 bases between. CDR1 and CDR2 (germline): LGHDT, YNNKEL (reference sequence). The CDR3 sequence is 16 residues long. DNA for the CDR3: TGTGCCAGCAGCCAAGTGAGACCTTTGACGGGGAAGACCCAGTACTTC. Its protein is CASSQVRPLTGKTQYF.

At least ten counts were recorded for this clonotype. CDR3 in amino acids: CASSESVDTQYF. Written as DNA, the CDR3 is TGCGCCAGCAGTGAGTCGGTGGATACGCAGTATTTT. The chain recombines TRBV10-2 with TRBJ2-3, with D uncertain. Per germline, CDR1 WSHSY and CDR2 SAAADI. Trimming left V 0 bases short and J 6 bases short, with 4 bases between. This CDR3 spans 12 amino acids.

This clonotype occurred many times. This chain uses TRBV6-1 with TRBJ1-2; D is unresolved. Trimming stripped 2 bases from V and 5 bases from J, with 12 bases between. Germline V gene lookup returns CDR1 MNHNS and CDR2 SASEGT. The CDR3 is made up of 14 amino acids. The CDR3 protein is CASSEWEVGYGYTF. The CDR3 region has the DNA TGTGCCAGCAGTGAATGGGAGGTAGGGTATGGCTACACCTTC.

The chain combines TRBV12-3 or TRBV12-4 with TRBJ2-5, with 8 nucleotides matching TRBD2. The CDR3 consists of 13 residues. V was pared by 7 bases and J by 5 bases, with 6 bases of the junction left unmatched. DNA of the CDR3: TGTGCCAGCAATAGCGGGGTACGTGAGACCCAGTACTTC. Translation: CASNSGVRETQYF.

This clonotype was found a few times. The V call is TRBV5-5, the J call TRBJ2-5; D is undetermined. The CDR3 spans 15 residues. Germline loops: CDR1 SGHKS, CDR2 YYEKEE (reference sequence). With 4 bases removed from V and 1 base from J, the gap between germline ends came to 14 bases. The CDR3 here is CASSPPLSGQETQYF. The CDR3 coding sequence is TGTGCCAGCAGCCCGCCCCTGTCCGGCCAAGAGACCCAGTACTTC.

In its sample, this clonotype was seen many times. This chain joins TRBV9 and TRBJ1-1; D remains ambiguous. The V end lost 4 bases, the J end lost 0 bases, and 13 bases lay between the germline ends. Germline V gene data show CDR1 as SGDLS and CDR2 as YYNGEE. This CDR3 region has 15 residues. CDR3 amino acids: CASSPLAHMNTEAFF. The CDR3 DNA reads as TGTGCCAGCAGCCCCCTTGCCCACATGAACACTGAAGCTTTCTTT.

The chain couples TRBV27 to TRBJ2-7; tentatively, D is TRBD1 or TRBD2 (5 bases each). The CDR3 extends over 15 amino acids. Trimming shortened V by 5 bases and J by 5 bases, and 19 bases separated the two germline ends. Germline CDR1 reads MNHEY; CDR2 reads SMNVEV (reference sequence). CDR3 region: CASSPTGTHVDEQYV. As DNA, the CDR3 is TGTGCCAGCAGTCCCACCGGGACCCACGTTGACGAGCAGTACGTC.

This clonotype showed up just a few times. The rearrangement links TRBV28 to TRBJ1-2; D might be TRBD1 (6 bases). Trimming left V 4 bases short and J 5 bases short, with 14 bases between. CDR3 length equals 14 residues. Germline CDR1 reads MDHEN; CDR2 reads SYDVKM. Here the CDR3 reads CASSSPTGTYGYTF. In DNA, the CDR3 is TGTGCCAGCAGTTCCCCGACAGGAACTTATGGCTACACCTTC.

The table lists this clonotype with many counts. The chain is built from TRBV5-1 and TRBJ2-7; D is unclear. In germline, CDR1 is SGHRS, CDR2 YFSETQ. This CDR3 spans 14 amino acids. The V gene lost 2 bases and the J gene lost 1 base, with 10 bases spanning the gap. The CDR3, as DNA: TGCGCCAGCAGCTTCCAAAACCCTTCCTACGAGCAGTACTTC. Its protein is CASSFQNPSYEQYF.

J is TRBJ2-5 and V is TRBV28; 8 positions match TRBD1. Germline-derived CDR1 and CDR2 are MDHEN and SYDVKM. CDR3 size: 16 residues. After removal of 5 bases from V and 5 bases from J, the junction contained 13 bases not matched to a gene. CDR3 DNA: TGTGCCAGCAGTCGCAGCCAGGGGGCCGGGTGGGAGACCCAGTACTTC. Translated: CASSRSQGAGWETQYF.

The V and J genes are TRBV6-1 and TRBJ2-3; possibly TRBD1 for D (5 bases). The CDR3 length is 14 residues. CDR1 is MNHNS, CDR2 SASEGT, per germline. The V and J ends lost 7 bases and 8 bases respectively, with 19 bases between them. The CDR3: CASTPTAGLGTQYF. In DNA form, the CDR3 reads TGTGCCAGCACCCCAACCGCAGGGTTGGGTACGCAGTATTTT.

The chain is built from TRBV7-9 and TRBJ1-1; possible D gene TRBD1, 5 bases. Trimming left V 6 bases short and J 3 bases short, with 11 bases between. Germline V gene lookup returns CDR1 SEHNR and CDR2 FQNEAQ (reference sequence). CDR3 length: 13 amino acids. The CDR3 DNA sequence: TGTGCCAGCAGTGACCAGGGCCACACTGAAGCTTTCTTT. It encodes CASSDQGHTEAFF.

In this sample, this clonotype turned up many times. The chain carries TRBV5-5 and TRBJ2-7; the D is unclear. V gave up 5 bases and J gave up 2 bases, with 14 bases separating them. Germline values: CDR1 SGHKS, CDR2 YYEKEE (reference sequence). This CDR3 region has 14 residues. CDR3: CASRKDTIPYEQYF. The CDR3 DNA is TGTGCCAGCAGAAAAGACACCATCCCCTACGAGCAGTACTTC.

This clonotype was detected many times. In DNA, the CDR3 is TGCAGTGCTAGAGATCCCCTTCGGGGCACAGATACGCAGTATTTT. It codes for CSARDPLRGTDTQYF. This sequence joins TRBV20-1 and TRBJ2-3; D ambiguous. CDR1 is DFQATT and CDR2 is SNEGSKA in the germline V gene (reference sequence). V lost 0 bases, J lost 1 base, and 11 bases lay in between. The CDR3 length is 15 residues.

Remarks on this clonotype: Lacking the conserved final phenylalanine or tryptophan, this CDR3 likely reflects a read error. The V call is TRBV6-1, the J call TRBJ1-3, with D perhaps TRBD1 (5 bases). CDR1 and CDR2 (germline): MNHNS, SASEGT. This CDR3 region has 15 residues. The ends were cut back, 6 bases at V and 1 base at J, with 13 bases in the middle. The CDR3 DNA follows: TGTGCCAGCAGCCGGACAACTGAGTCTGGAAACACCATATATTCT. Translated, it gives CASSRTTESGNTIYS.

This clonotype appeared many times. The chain recombines TRBV12-3 or TRBV12-4 with TRBJ2-1; 9 bases map to TRBD1. Trimming took 5 bases from V and 4 from J; bases not matched to a gene: 3. The CDR3 contains 14 residues. The CDR3, as DNA: TGTGCCAGCAGTCCGGGACAGGGTTACAATGAGCAGTTCTTC. Its protein is CASSPGQGYNEQFF.

With regard to this clonotype: One base away lies a much larger clone, so this may be a sequencing read error. V and J are TRBV7-2 and TRBJ2-5; 9 nucleotides line up with TRBD2. The CDR3 has 15 amino acids. CDR1 and CDR2 (germline): SGHTA, FQGNSA. CDR3 amino acids: CACSPRGGASETQYF. For the CDR3, the DNA is TGTGCCTGCAGCCCACGCGGGGGGGCTAGCGAGACCCAGTACTTC.

This chain uses TRBV5-5 with TRBJ2-1; 9 bases line up with TRBD1. The CDR3 is 13 amino acids. Trimming cost V 7 bases and J 8 bases; bases outside gene matches: 7. Germline values: CDR1 SGHKS, CDR2 YYEKEE (reference sequence). DNA for the CDR3: TGTGCCAGCGGCCATAACAGGGGGCATGAGCAGTTCTTC. Translating it yields CASGHNRGHEQFF.

The genes are TRBV7-2 and TRBJ2-7; D not certain. Trimming pared 2 bases from V and 2 bases from J, leaving 7 bases between. CDR1 and CDR2 (germline): SGHTA, FQGNSA. The CDR3 covers 13 residues. For the CDR3, the DNA is TGTGCCAGCAGCTTACCCGCAACCTACGAGCAGTACTTC. Amino acids: CASSLPATYEQYF.